This TCR gamma chain was sequenced during a study of Vδ1+ human thymocytes. As concerns this clone: The antigen is unknown.

RNA was extracted from the cells and then reverse transcribed. The CDR3 regions were amplified by multiplex PCR from V-gene primers to a constant-region primer. TCRdb re-processed the multiplex PCR reads using CATT. This table holds tens of thousands of gamma-chain clones, around 15% found once. Study observations and caveats: Bulk repertoire data may be misinterpreted because of unexpected Vdelta2 sequences. Many TRG clonotypes were shared between donors; TRD repertoires were essentially private. In the thymus, TRG and TRD repertoires looked highly polyclonal with Gaussian CDR3 lengths.

Germline V CDR1 and CDR2: EGSNGY, YDSYNSKV. There are 14 residues in the CDR3. J lost 3 bases, V lost 4 bases, and 9 bases had no gene match. After alphabeta T cell depletion, CD3+ Vdelta1+ Vdelta2- thymocytes were sorted. The sequence came from a child under two years old who had congenital heart surgery. The sequencing sample was made of Vdelta1+ gamma-delta thymocytes from the thymus. Specified subset: FACS-sorted CD3+ TCRalphabeta- TCRVdelta1+ TCRVdelta2- thymocytes. The chain combines TRGV2 with TRGJ1 or TRGJ2. The CDR3 DNA is TGTGCCACCTGGGATTCGATTTTTTATTATAAGAAACTCTTT. Protein: CATWDSIFYYKKLF.